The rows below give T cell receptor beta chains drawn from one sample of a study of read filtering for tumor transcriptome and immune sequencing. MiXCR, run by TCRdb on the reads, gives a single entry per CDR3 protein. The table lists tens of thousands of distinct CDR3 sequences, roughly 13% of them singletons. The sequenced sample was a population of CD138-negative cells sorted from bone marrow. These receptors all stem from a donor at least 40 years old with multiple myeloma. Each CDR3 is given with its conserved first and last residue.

CDR3: CASSQTPRGARPNTGELFF
V: TRBV4-1

CDR3: CASSFGNQETQYF
V: TRBV11-2

CDR3: CASSPRGGKTEAFF
V: TRBV28

CDR3: CASSLDPGGRNEQFF
V: TRBV7-9

CDR3: CASSCNPHMGSCEQYF
V: TRBV7-9

CDR3: CASSLETSSYEQYF
V: TRBV7-6

CDR3: CASSPGQGGTGAFF
V: TRBV25-1

CDR3: CASSLFRTSGSTDTQYF
V: TRBV5-1

CDR3: CASRQGSDTQYF
V: TRBV6-1

CDR3: CASSLVPSEQYF
V: TRBV11-2

CDR3: CASSQQGAGNTEAFF
V: TRBV6-5

CDR3: CAGETELTDTQYF
V: TRBV30

CDR3: CASSPRGPYEQYF
V: TRBV7-9

CDR3: CASSSPPTYEQYF
V: TRBV7-2

CDR3: CASSLNDRTNQPQHF
V: TRBV28

CDR3: CASSLGGTISYNEQFF
V: TRBV19

CDR3: CSVVRETQYF
V: TRBV29-1

CDR3: CSVGAGVPGELFF
V: TRBV29-1

CDR3: CASSFRRASGNEQFF
V: TRBV5-6

CDR3: CASSVENRGSDEQFF
V: TRBV9

CDR3: CASSQVRAGAFYNEQFF
V: TRBV4-1

CDR3: CSPRGGVGEQFF
V: TRBV20-1

CDR3: CASSSSPGTLAQYF
V: TRBV28

CDR3: CSVAPTGRGNEQFF
V: TRBV29-1

CDR3: CSARLSGRPNTGELFF
V: TRBV20-1

CDR3: CASSLRGRPNQPQHF
V: TRBV28

CDR3: CASSSGQDGFTF
V: TRBV7-9

CDR3: CASSLRSQGGLAGDTGELFF
V: TRBV5-4

CDR3: CASSLRREQTPSSYNEQFF
V: TRBV7-2

CDR3: CASSSTSGRAGEQSF
V: TRBV7-9

CDR3: CASSAVAGGPIEQFF
V: TRBV7-2

CDR3: CASSSEGRGFEQYF
V: TRBV18

CDR3: CASSPGGVDLSHNGQFF
V: TRBV5-1

CDR3: CASSKRGQGRNEQFF
V: TRBV7-8

CDR3: CSAGATSGPTDTQYF
V: TRBV20-1

CDR3: CASSPASRKNIQYF
V: TRBV7-2

CDR3: CASNQGDEQFF
V: TRBV25-1

CDR3: CSAMTGTSGRVKNIQYF
V: TRBV20-1

CDR3: CASSLSTSGRFYNEQFF
V: TRBV27

CDR3: CASSTALPGYNEQFF
V: TRBV18

CDR3: CSARGSSGSRTGELFF
V: TRBV20-1

CDR3: CSAATGLNEQFF
V: TRBV20-1

CDR3: CSAPLAGGSGETQYF
V: TRBV20-1

CDR3: CASRKGGTSGSIEQFF
V: TRBV7-8

CDR3: CAWSALAGAINEQFF
V: TRBV30

CDR3: CASSLATSTDTQYF
V: TRBV11-2

CDR3: CASSIGPEPQHF
V: TRBV19

CDR3: CASSPRGPRGWFF
V: TRBV6-1

CDR3: CAARLTKSSYNEQFF
V: TRBV6-5

CDR3: CASRSGQNYGYTF
V: TRBV6-6

CDR3: CASSDVRGRGIDQPQHF
V: TRBV6-4

CDR3: CSFAGAKGQFF
V: TRBV29-1

CDR3: CSVERGQGSYNEQFF
V: TRBV29-1

CDR3: CASSLGQEMDTQYF
V: TRBV5-1

CDR3: CASSLNQGRWEQYF
V: TRBV7-2